Presented here are 31 T cell receptor beta chains from one specimen sequenced in a study of blood T cell repertoires in COVID-19. Only in-frame clones appear in the TCRdb table, and some are missing; sequencing was by immunoSEQ multiplex PCR. The sample holds 220,000 or so clones; approximately 78% are singletons and the top ten take less than 9.5%. The sample taken for sequencing was peripheral blood. All receptors come from a woman of 80 years or more with COVID-19, enrolled during active disease.

The chain uses TRBV29-1 and TRBJ1-6; 9 bases fit TRBD1. Trimming at V came to 6 bases and at J to 9 bases, leaving 6 bases not matched to a gene. The CDR3 is made up of 13 amino acids. CDR1 and CDR2 (germline): SQVTM, ANQGSEA. The CDR3 sequence: CSVRQGVGSPLHF. DNA for the CDR3: TGCAGCGTCCGACAGGGGGTTGGTTCACCCCTCCACTTT.

The gene calls are TRBV4-3 and TRBJ2-5, with 12 bases lining up with TRBD2. The CDR3 covers 18 residues. In germline, CDR1 is LGHNA, CDR2 YSLEER. V was pared by 0 bases and J by 6 bases, with 11 bases of the junction left unmatched. CDR3 region: CASSQELASGRELKTQYF. CDR3 DNA sequence: TGCGCCAGCAGCCAAGAATTGGCTAGCGGGAGGGAATTGAAGACCCAGTACTTC.

This clone occurred a few times. V and J are TRBV7-2 and TRBJ1-2; 8 bases fit TRBD1. J gave up 2 bases and V 5 bases, and 7 bases lay outside the gene matches. The CDR3 is 15 amino acids. The germline gives CDR1 SGHTA, CDR2 FQGNSA. Written as DNA, the CDR3 is TGTGCCAGCAGCCTTGGACAGGGTCTAAACTATGGCTACACCTTC. Its protein product is CASSLGQGLNYGYTF.

The chain joins TRBV9 to TRBJ1-5; 7 bases are shared with TRBD1. CDR3 length: 15 amino acids. Germline V gene sequence: CDR1 SGDLS, CDR2 YYNGEE. V lost 3 bases and J lost 1; bases outside the gene matches: 4. The CDR3 DNA reads as TGTGCCAGCAGCGAGGGGGCGTTGAGCAATCAGCCCCAGCATTTT. This codes for CASSEGALSNQPQHF.

This clone appeared a few times. The chain links TRBV10-3 to TRBJ2-7, with D tentatively TRBD2 (7 bases). Trimming left V 4 bases short and J 4 bases short, with 14 bases between. The CDR3 runs 14 residues. The germline V gene has CDR1 ENHRY and CDR2 SYGVKD. DNA for the CDR3: TGTGCCATCAGTGCATCGGGGGGCAGGTACGAGCAGTACTTC. Amino acid sequence: CAISASGGRYEQYF.

The V call is TRBV20-1, the J call TRBJ1-2; the D gene is possibly TRBD1 (6 bases). The V end was cut by 3 bases, the J end by 12 bases, with 14 bases between. The CDR3 is 11 residues long. The germline gives CDR1 DFQATT, CDR2 SNEGSKA (reference sequence). The CDR3 sequence: CSAREQGADTF. The CDR3 DNA reads TGCAGTGCTAGGGAACAGGGAGCCGACACCTTC.

The chain uses TRBV19 and TRBJ2-7, with 10 positions matching TRBD2. V dropped 10 bases and J dropped 6; count of bases not matched to a gene: 18. The CDR3 length is 16 residues. CDR1 LNHDA and CDR2 SQIVND come from the germline V gene (reference sequence). Here the CDR3 reads CATGAKKASGSFEQYF. CDR3 nucleotide sequence: TGTGCCACGGGCGCCAAGAAAGCTAGCGGGAGTTTCGAGCAGTACTTC.

About this clone itself: The junction and the germline gene differ at one end; a read error may be behind it. This chain joins TRBV6-5 and TRBJ1-4; the D is unclear. Germline V gene sequence: CDR1 MNHEY, CDR2 SVGAGI. The CDR3 runs 10 residues. CDR3 in DNA: TGTGCCAGCAGCCTCGAGGAGACCGTTTTT. Residues: CASSLEETVF.

The chain links TRBV21-1 to TRBJ2-1; the table's D gene call, TRBD1, was not cross checked with the DNA. TRBV21-1 has pseudogene status. The CDR3 consists of 20 residues. The CDR3 loop reads CASSTSGKAGQGRSYNEQFF. The CDR3 nucleotides read TGTGCCAGCAGCACCTCTGGGAAAGCAGGGCAGGGCAGATCATACAATGAGCAGTTCTTC.

The V call is TRBV5-6, the J call TRBJ2-1; a weak D match, TRBD2 (5 bases). V was trimmed by 1 base and J by 6 bases, leaving 14 bases between them. The CDR3 is 15 amino acids. Germline CDR1 SGHDT, CDR2 YYEEEE. The CDR3 loop is CASSLTRTGSNEQFF. In DNA, the CDR3 is TGTGCCAGCAGCTTGACCCGTACGGGGAGCAATGAGCAGTTCTTC.

The V and J genes are TRBV18 and TRBJ2-5; TRBD1 is a possible D gene (5 bases). V was trimmed by 5 bases and J by 1 base, leaving 14 bases between them. CDR3 size: 15 residues. Germline V CDR1 and CDR2: KGHSH, LQKENI. CDR3 nucleotide sequence: TGTGCCAGCTCATTATCTCAGGGTGGCCAAGAGACCCAGTACTTC. Its translation: CASSLSQGGQETQYF. The full variable domain, completed using reference TRBV18 and TRBJ2-5, is NAGVMQNPRHLVRRRGQEARLRCSPMKGHSHVYWYRQLPEEGLKFMVYLQKENIIDESGMPKERFSAEFPKEGPSILRIQQVVRGDSAAYFCASSLSQGGQETQYFGPGTRLLVL.

J is TRBJ1-2 and V is TRBV3-1 (or the pseudogene TRBV3-2), with D hard to call. This CDR3 has 12 amino acids. Germline V gene sequence: CDR1 LGHDT, CDR2 YNNKEL (reference sequence). The V end was cut by 5 bases, the J end by 8 bases, with 12 bases between. This CDR3 is CASSSYEGGYTF. CDR3 nucleotides: TGTGCCAGCAGCTCTTATGAGGGAGGCTACACCTTC.

The gene calls are TRBV7-2 and TRBJ2-7, with D maybe TRBD1 (5 bases). Germline V gene sequence: CDR1 SGHTA, CDR2 FQGNSA. V shed 5 bases and J shed 0 bases, with 11 bases lying between them. This CDR3 contains 14 residues. The CDR3 loop is CASSRRVSSYEQYF. In DNA, the CDR3 is TGTGCCAGCAGCCGCAGGGTTAGCTCCTACGAGCAGTACTTC.

The CDR3 region is CASSYSTGGGSEAFF. The CDR3 DNA reads TGTGCCAGCAGTTACTCGACTGGGGGCGGTTCTGAAGCTTTCTTT. The V gene is TRBV6-5, the J gene TRBJ1-1, with D possibly matching TRBD1 (6 bases). The germline V gene encodes CDR1 MNHEY and CDR2 SVGAGI. The germline V and J ends were trimmed by 0 bases and 6 bases, with 14 bases remaining between them. CDR3 size: 15 residues.

In DNA, the CDR3 is TGTGCCAGTAGTATGCGGCCTCCGGAGGTCAGGGGCTACAATGAGCAGTTCTTC. Translated, it gives CASSMRPPEVRGYNEQFF. V and J are TRBV19 and TRBJ2-1; a weak D match, TRBD1 (6 bases). The CDR3 length is 18 residues. Germline V lookup: CDR1 LNHDA, CDR2 SQIVND (reference sequence). V was trimmed by 3 bases and J by 3 bases, leaving 21 bases between them.

The chain carries TRBV15 and TRBJ1-5; D gene uncertain. V lost 1 base, J lost 6 bases, and 7 bases lay in between. This CDR3 has 13 amino acids. Germline V lookup: CDR1 LNHNV, CDR2 YYDKDF (reference sequence). The CDR3 nucleotides are TGTGCCACCAGCAGAGGATTCGGTCAGCCCCAGCATTTT. Translating it yields CATSRGFGQPQHF.

This chain uses TRBV7-8 with TRBJ1-5; the D is unclear. V lost 0 bases, J lost 2 bases, and 5 bases lay in between. The CDR3 covers 14 residues. Germline assignment: CDR1 SGHVS and CDR2 FQNEAQ. CDR3 DNA: TGTGCCAGCAGCTTAGCGGAGGGCAATCAGCCCCAGCATTTT. Translating gives CASSLAEGNQPQHF.

The genes are TRBV27 and TRBJ1-2, with a weak D call TRBD1 (6 bases). The germline V and J ends were trimmed by 0 bases and 8 bases, with 7 bases remaining between them. Germline assignment: CDR1 MNHEY and CDR2 SMNVEV (reference sequence). The CDR3 is 12 residues long. The CDR3 protein is CASSLSGGGYTF. The CDR3 DNA follows: TGTGCCAGCAGTTTATCAGGGGGAGGCTACACCTTC.

This clone has only one observation. V and J are TRBV15 and TRBJ1-2, with 9 nucleotides matching TRBD1. The trim removed 0 bases at V and 6 bases at J, leaving 5 bases unmatched. Germline V gene data show CDR1 as LNHNV and CDR2 as YYDKDF (reference sequence). This CDR3 contains 15 residues. The CDR3 spells CATSRDLDRGDGYTF. The CDR3 nucleotides read TGTGCCACCAGCAGAGATCTGGACAGGGGAGATGGCTACACCTTC.

This clone was counted between two and nine times. This chain uses TRBV4-1 with TRBJ2-1, with TRBD2 matching 8 bases. The V gene's germline CDR1 is MGHRA and CDR2 YSYEKL. The junction had 10 bases not matched to a gene; V was cut back by 4 bases and J by 2 bases. CDR3 length: 17 amino acids. For the CDR3, the DNA is TGCGCCAGCAGCCGCGTTTCCTCGGGGGGGACCTACAATGAGCAGTTCTTC. Translated: CASSRVSSGGTYNEQFF.

The rearrangement joins TRBV10-1 to TRBJ1-1; 9 nucleotides match TRBD1. The junction had 6 bases not matched to a gene; V was cut back by 3 bases and J by 4 bases. The CDR3 covers 15 residues. Germline loops: CDR1 WNHNN, CDR2 SYGVQD (reference sequence). CDR3 residues: CASSDAGTGFTEAFF. CDR3 in DNA: TGCGCCAGCAGTGACGCGGGGACAGGGTTCACTGAAGCTTTCTTT.

V and J are TRBV6-5 and TRBJ2-7; 10 bases match TRBD1. Germline loops: CDR1 MNHEY, CDR2 SVGAGI. Losses at the gene ends were 6 bases for V and 6 bases for J; bases not matched to a gene: 5. The CDR3 extends over 13 amino acids. CDR3 sequence: CASSRGQGGEQYF. CDR3 sequence (DNA): TGTGCCAGCAGCCGAGGACAGGGGGGCGAGCAGTACTTC.

V usage is TRBV5-6 and J usage is TRBJ1-3; weak D call: TRBD1 (5 bases). V was cut by 3 bases and J by 5 bases, with 15 bases left in between. Germline CDR1 and CDR2: SGHDT and YYEEEE. This CDR3 spans 15 amino acids. In nucleotides, the CDR3 is TGTGCCAGCAGCTGGGGCATGACGAATCGAAACACCATATATTTT. Translation: CASSWGMTNRNTIYF.

Only a few counts were recorded for this clone. The chain joins TRBV5-1 to TRBJ1-1; TRBD1 is a possible D gene (6 bases). This CDR3 has 16 amino acids. V was clipped by 7 bases and J by 3 bases, with 22 bases between them. Germline V gene sequence: CDR1 SGHRS, CDR2 YFSETQ. The CDR3 coding sequence is TGCGCCAGCGGCAGGGGATTTGGAACTGGGGACACTGAAGCTTTCTTT. It is translated as CASGRGFGTGDTEAFF.

The chain carries TRBV27 and TRBJ2-5; 11 bases are shared with TRBD2. With 6 bases clipped from V and 2 bases from J, the junction kept 17 bases outside the gene matches. The V gene's germline CDR1 is MNHEY and CDR2 SMNVEV (reference sequence). CDR3 length equals 19 residues. This CDR3 reads CASSPRRTSGRRGQETQYF. As DNA, the CDR3 is TGTGCCAGCAGCCCCCGGCGAACTAGCGGGAGAAGGGGGCAAGAGACCCAGTACTTC.

The chain carries TRBV11-2 and TRBJ1-4, with a tentative D call TRBD1 (6 bases). Trimming stripped 5 bases from V and 4 bases from J, with 11 bases between. Germline V lookup: CDR1 SGHAT, CDR2 FQNNGV. This CDR3 region has 14 residues. The CDR3, as DNA: TGTGCCAGCAGCCCAAGGGGGTTTAATGAAAAACTGTTTTTT. Amino acid sequence: CASSPRGFNEKLFF.

The genes are TRBV19 and TRBJ1-5; D is unresolved. The CDR3 sequence is 14 residues long. Germline V gives CDR1 LNHDA, CDR2 SQIVND (reference sequence). V lost 5 bases and J 0 bases, leaving 8 bases between the germline ends. CDR3 DNA sequence: TGTGCCAGTAGTCCCCAGATTAGCAATCAGCCCCAGCATTTT. As protein: CASSPQISNQPQHF.

The CDR3 loop reads CASSPQSNSGNTIYF. DNA for the CDR3: TGTGCCAGCAGCCCTCAGTCGAACTCTGGAAACACCATATATTTT. V gene TRBV7-9 combines with J gene TRBJ1-3, with unresolved D. Trimming removed 5 bases from V and 0 bases from J, with 11 bases in between. The CDR3 length is 15 residues. CDR1 is SEHNR, CDR2 FQNEAQ, per germline (reference sequence).

V is TRBV6-1 and J is TRBJ2-1; TRBD1 might be the D (7 bases). Germline values: CDR1 MNHNS, CDR2 SASEGT. Trimming shortened V by 2 bases and J by 10 bases, and 12 bases separated the two germline ends. There are 13 residues in the CDR3. The CDR3 is CASSENRGGEQFF. CDR3 nucleotide sequence: TGTGCCAGCAGTGAAAACAGGGGAGGCGAGCAGTTCTTC.

V gene TRBV9 combines with J gene TRBJ2-1, with D possibly matching TRBD2 (5 bases). This CDR3 has 14 residues. Germline CDR1 is SGDLS and CDR2 is YYNGEE. V lost 0 bases and J lost 6, with 10 bases in between. CDR3 nucleotide sequence: TGTGCCAGCAGCGTAGGTACTAGAGTCAATGAGCAGTTCTTC. It codes for CASSVGTRVNEQFF.

This clone was observed a single time. This chain joins TRBV19 and TRBJ1-5, with 11 nucleotides matching TRBD1. CDR1 and CDR2 (germline): LNHDA, SQIVND (reference sequence). The CDR3 extends over 16 amino acids. J was trimmed by 3 bases and V by 8 bases; bases with no gene match: 9. CDR3 nucleotide sequence: TGTGCCAGTCACCCGGGACAGGGGGGCTACAATCAGCCCCAGCATTTT. This encodes CASHPGQGGYNQPQHF.